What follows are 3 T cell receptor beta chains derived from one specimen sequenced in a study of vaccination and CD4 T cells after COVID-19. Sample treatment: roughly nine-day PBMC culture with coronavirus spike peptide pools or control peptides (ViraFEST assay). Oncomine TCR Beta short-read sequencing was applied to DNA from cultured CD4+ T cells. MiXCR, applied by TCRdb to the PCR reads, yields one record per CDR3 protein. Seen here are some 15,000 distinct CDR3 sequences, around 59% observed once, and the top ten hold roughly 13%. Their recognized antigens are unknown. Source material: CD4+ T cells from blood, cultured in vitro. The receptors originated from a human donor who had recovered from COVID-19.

This CDR3 reads CASSYRQKSYEQYF. The CDR3 nucleotides are TGTGCCAGCAGTTACAGGCAGAAGTCCTACGAGCAGTACTTC. The chain recombines TRBV6-5 with TRBJ2-7; D call uncertain. This CDR3 has 14 amino acids. The ends were cut back, 2 bases at V and 1 base at J, with 9 bases in the middle. The germline V gene encodes CDR1 MNHEY and CDR2 SVGAGI.

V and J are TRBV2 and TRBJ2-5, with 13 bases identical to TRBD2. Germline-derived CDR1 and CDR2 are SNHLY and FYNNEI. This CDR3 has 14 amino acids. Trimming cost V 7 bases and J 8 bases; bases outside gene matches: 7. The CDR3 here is CASKTSGRAGTQYF. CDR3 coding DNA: TGTGCCAGCAAAACTAGCGGGAGGGCCGGTACCCAGTACTTC. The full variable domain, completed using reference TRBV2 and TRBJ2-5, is EPEVTQTPSHQVTQMGQEVILRCVPISNHLYFYWYRQILGQKVEFLVSFYNNEISEKSEIFDDQFSVERPDGSNFTLKIRSTKLEDSAMYFCASKTSGRAGTQYFGPGTRLLVL.

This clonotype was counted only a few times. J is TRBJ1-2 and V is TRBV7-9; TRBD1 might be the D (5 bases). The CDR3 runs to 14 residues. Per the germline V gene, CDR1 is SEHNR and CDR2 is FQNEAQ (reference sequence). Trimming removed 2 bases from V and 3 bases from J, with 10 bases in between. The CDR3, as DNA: TGTGCCAGCAGCTTAACCGGGACGGACTATGGCTACACCTTC. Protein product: CASSLTGTDYGYTF.